Below, 7 T cell receptor beta chains from the same sample are listed, as sequenced in a study of OX40 agonist ivuxolimab in advanced cancers. The data were produced by immunoSEQ multiplex PCR, yet TCRdb's version contains in-frame clones alone and is incomplete. The table records 99,000 or so clones, less than 95% of them present only once. The sample consisted of CD4+ or CD8+ T cells sorted from blood, taken in a trial of the OX40 agonist ivuxolimab. These receptor sequences come from an adult with an advanced solid tumor such as melanoma, head and neck, liver or kidney cancer.

The chain couples TRBV15 to TRBJ2-1; 11 bases line up with TRBD2. J was trimmed by 2 bases and V by 4 bases; bases with no gene match: 10. CDR3 size: 18 residues. Germline values: CDR1 LNHNV, CDR2 YYDKDF (reference sequence). Here the CDR3 DNA reads TGTGCCACCAGCACCACCTGGGGACTAGCGGCTACCTACAATGAGCAGTTCTTC. Translated, it gives CATSTTWGLAATYNEQFF.

The chain has TRBV4-2 and TRBJ2-2, with D possibly being TRBD2 (6 bases). This CDR3 has 18 amino acids. V was cut by 0 bases and J by 0 bases, with 14 bases left in between. Germline V gives CDR1 LGHNA, CDR2 YNFKEQ. The DNA of the CDR3 is TGTGCCAGCAGCCAAGAGAGGGGTGCGGGGACGAACACCGGGGAGCTGTTTTTT. It translates to CASSQERGAGTNTGELFF.

The chain employs TRBV29-1 and TRBJ2-1, with D perhaps TRBD1 (6 bases). The CDR3 extends over 14 amino acids. Germline lookup yields CDR1 SQVTM and CDR2 ANQGSEA. V lost 7 bases and J 6 bases, leaving 19 bases between the germline ends. The CDR3 spells CSADRYRGLNEQFF. The CDR3 nucleotides are TGCAGCGCCGACAGGTACCGCGGCCTCAATGAGCAGTTCTTC.

V usage is TRBV27 and J usage is TRBJ2-6; TRBD1 aligns across 7 bases. Losses at the gene ends were 6 bases for V and 1 base for J; bases not matched to a gene: 9. CDR3 length equals 17 residues. CDR1 MNHEY and CDR2 SMNVEV come from the germline V gene (reference sequence). The CDR3 reads CASRASLQGSGANVLTF. CDR3 coding DNA: TGTGCCAGCAGAGCCTCACTACAGGGGTCTGGGGCCAACGTCCTGACTTTC.

V usage is TRBV13 and J usage is TRBJ1-4; TRBD1 matches 7 bases. In germline, CDR1 is PRHDT, CDR2 FYEKMQ (reference sequence). V shed 4 bases, J shed 5 bases, and the junction held 4 bases outside the gene matches. The CDR3 has 14 residues. CDR3 DNA sequence: TGTGCCAGCAGCTCCGGGACAGAGAATGAAAAACTGTTTTTT. Its protein product is CASSSGTENEKLFF.

The chain uses TRBV18 and TRBJ1-3; 10 bases agree with TRBD1. CDR3 size: 16 residues. Germline V gene sequence: CDR1 KGHSH, CDR2 LQKENI. V trimming: 4 bases; J trimming: 3 bases; junction bases outside the gene matches: 6. This CDR3 is CASSRAGTGVGNTIYF. The CDR3 coding sequence is TGTGCCAGCTCACGCGCCGGGACAGGGGTTGGAAACACCATATATTTT.

The genes are TRBV28 and TRBJ1-5; 8 nucleotides line up with TRBD1. V lost 5 bases to trimming and J lost 2 bases; unmatched junction nucleotides: 8. This CDR3 comprises 16 residues. Germline values: CDR1 MDHEN, CDR2 SYDVKM. The CDR3 bases are TGTGCCAGCAGTAAACAGGGGGGGGATGGCAATCAGCCCCAGCATTTT. The encoded protein is CASSKQGGDGNQPQHF.